A single T cell receptor (beta chain) is shown here with its context. No antigen is known for it. No base quality information exists; no much larger clone differs at one position. The data are from a study of cytomegalovirus exposure and HLA in healthy donors (dated by TCRdb to between 2016 and 2019). For the wider study: An earlier analysis of approximately 640 of the donors reported approximately 290 Gb of sequence data and 117 million unique TCR beta sequences from around 200 million T cells. Around 320 gigabases of sequencing data and tens of millions of unique TCR sequences were included in an early release covering about 620 HLA-typed donors. Among the roughly 410 genotyped donors, more than 70% belonged to the genetic ancestry cluster associated with self-reported Caucasian donors. The aim of the study was to test whether cataloging public T cell receptors could identify signatures of past pathogen exposure. The study profiled the T cell repertoires of 666 subjects by immunosequencing and related them to cytomegalovirus serostatus. Besides the first cohort of under 700 subjects, a separate validation cohort made up of 95 to 150 different subjects was used. The study combined high-throughput TCR immunosequencing, statistical association of individual TCRs with disease status, and machine learning to predict cytomegalovirus infection status. To study patterns of TCR occurrence, a later analysis re-analyzed previously published TCR beta repertoires from hundreds of donors and added high-resolution HLA genotyping. The later analysis used no new phenotypic data to find candidate immune exposures, relying instead on TCR beta sequences and their occurrence across donors. An earlier analysis of some 500 of the donors applied high-throughput TCR beta sequencing to assess whether each TCR beta V gene segment acted as functional or pseudogenic. Donor age, sex, ethnicity and CMV serostatus were compiled alongside the repertoire data. Genome-wide SNP genotypes for about 65% of the roughly 670 donors were used in a later genetic analysis, which treated that subset as a discovery cohort. All discovery cohort repertoires had been generated on a single sequencing platform. HLA typing included class I and class II loci at four-digit resolution. Typing coverage varied by locus: roughly 620-640 donors for A, B, C, DRB1 and DQB1; 500 to 550 for DQA1; more than 600 for DPA1; 400 to 480 for DPB1. Four to six DR-DQ haplotypes were handled as single units for association and clustering, since linkage in the cohort was strong. Among 300 to 500 genotyped donors of the cohort, an average of approximately 240,000 unique TCR beta nucleotide sequences was sequenced per donor, of which about 18% were non-productive. Beyond this particular receptor, the publication reports: When HLA alleles, especially DR and DQ, strongly co-occurred, TCR associations were difficult to assign to individual alleles. An association between a missense DCLRE1C variant and V-gene and J-gene trimming of TCR beta chains was found in a later genetic analysis and replicated in an independent cohort. In a later analysis, HLA-associated TCR beta chains showed more clonal expansion and lower generation probabilities than non-associated chains that were equally common. Specific HLA alleles were associated with 15,000 to 20,000 TCR beta sequences at a false discovery rate of 0.05 in a later analysis. Linkage disequilibrium might explain the correlated functional status among segregating V segments, but an unknown experimental factor could not be excluded. A later analysis reported that several top co-occurrence clusters appeared linked to parvovirus B19, influenza, CMV and Epstein-Barr virus. The classifier was reported to diagnose cytomegalovirus status with high specificity and sensitivity in both the original and validation cohorts. Seventeen rarely observed V segments, including chromosome 9 orphons, were excluded from the earlier analysis of about 610 of the donors because counts were too low. Some IMGT-functional V segments, including TRBV6-2 and TRBV6-3, could not be told apart with the 87-base-pair reads, so those segments were excluded. Presence/absence analyses assumed roughly uniform sequencing depth across donors, an assumption that may not hold. Compared with the roughly 700-donor mean, donors in an Asian-associated ancestry cluster had fewer N-insertions in productive TCRs, according to a later genetic analysis. A cluster of highly shared sequence variants was judged likely to be a technical artifact of the sequencing pipeline. In a later analysis, the rate of TCR association differed among HLA loci, with DRB1 alleles having the most associated TCRs and HLA-C alleles having the fewest. A further reported finding was that TCR beta sequences accurately predicted the HLA-A and HLA-B alleles for most subjects in the first cohort. This cohort had only TCR beta chains sequenced, and the lack of alpha or paired-chain data limited which features could be detected. An earlier analysis of approximately 540 of the donors showed that most TCR beta V segments appeared in productive rearrangements either about 87% or about 30% of the time, which broadly matched IMGT annotations. Most TCR sequences were observed very rarely across donors, whereas some public TCRs were present in many individuals. According to the authors, the approach could potentially be generalized to other disease states and immunological phenotypes. In vitro tests confirmed that three of the cytomegalovirus-associated TCR beta chains recognize cytomegalovirus antigens. The study gave a list of around 170 TCR beta chains associated with cytomegalovirus. In a later analysis, most CMV-associated TCR beta chains were found to appear HLA-restricted, with HLA associations seemingly driven largely by CMV exposure. Because HLA typing was missing for some donors at each locus, association tests included only the typed subset. CMV serostatus was the only immune exposure information available for the cohort.

In total, over 600 healthy bone marrow donors made up the cohort. At the time of sampling, every cohort member was nominally healthy, though immune exposures that went unrecorded were likely present. The donor was CMV seropositive and was included in the group of 250 to 300 seropositive cohort members. Every donor gave a peripheral blood sample, and the peripheral blood mononuclear cells from that sample were used for TCR beta sequencing. Genomic DNA was extracted from the blood cell samples with the Qiagen DNeasy Blood Extraction Kit. Libraries were constructed by the immunoSEQ multiplex PCR assay. The multiplex PCR relied on a mix of 60 forward primers for TCR Vbeta segments and 13 reverse primers for TCR Jbeta segments. A multiplex PCR assay on genomic DNA amplified the CDR3 region of rearranged TCR beta genes. On the Illumina HiSeq System, the amplified TCR beta libraries were sequenced as 87-base-pair reads. In the source study's methods: Across the roughly 700 repertoires, a later analysis counted tens of millions of unique TCR beta chains, about 10 million of which were shared by at least two donors. A nearest-neighbor algorithm error-corrected the raw reads and collapsed the reads into unique sequences, merging closely related sequences to remove PCR and sequencing errors. CDR3 sequences were aligned to IMGT reference sequences to assign V, D and J gene segments. For a sequence to be retained, a match of at least six nucleotides to both a V gene segment and a J gene segment was required. A rearrangement counted as productive if the CDR3 had no stop codons and remained in frame with V and J, and every other rearrangement counted as non-productive. Following IMGT convention, CDR3 was defined as the stretch from the second conserved V-encoded cysteine to the conserved J-encoded phenylalanine. In an earlier analysis of just under 600 of the donors, sequences lacking an unambiguous match to a single V gene segment were excluded. An earlier analysis of 500 to 700 of the donors classified V segments as functional when productive rearrangements were above 56.7% and as segregating when the standard deviation between donors was above 5%. To diagnose cytomegalovirus status from the catalog of TCR beta chain sequences, a statistical classification framework was built. V and J gene assignment, in a later analysis, came from comparing TCR nucleotide sequences with IMGT/GENE-DB human TR gene sequences. In a later analysis, CDR3 sequences and most-parsimonious VDJ recombination scenarios were assigned using the TCRdist pipeline. In a later analysis, every TCR beta chain was defined by the combination of its CDR3 amino acid sequence and its V-gene family, and reads without a unique V-gene family were dropped. In a later analysis, nearly 600 highly shared, low-generation-probability nucleotide sequences were removed to address suspected cross-contamination and a sequencing artifact. For each public chain, a later analysis derived a clonal expansion index from normalized ranks of inferred template counts within each repertoire. A later analysis computed generation probabilities with a VDJ recombination model fitted to out-of-frame rearrangements, and checked the results against IGoR. In a later analysis, TCR-TCR, TCR-HLA and TCR-CMV co-occurrence was scored with hypergeometric tests, and a repertoire-size bias correction was applied to TCR pairs. In a later analysis, false discovery rates were estimated by permuting HLA or CMV assignments 20 times. In a later analysis, co-occurring TCRs were grouped using DBSCAN, and TCRdist sequence similarity was added for clustering within HLA-allele-positive subsets. Repertoires with fewer than 30,000 or more than 120,000 public chains, plus five repertoires with anomalous nucleotide sharing, were excluded from co-occurrence clustering. The clones in this table, taken by TCRdb from immuneACCESS, are in-frame only. Not every clone is retained; where verified, under half of the shortfall comes from an unresolved V gene, and the cause of the rest is unknown. V, J and clone size are taken as reported in that table, and D and trimming were inferred from the DNA itself. Across this sample there are over 150,000 clones, with about four fifths seen only once. Together, the top ten hold more than 1.5% of the sample.

Trimming removed 4 bases from V and 4 bases from J; the gene matches leave 7 bases unexplained. The CDR3, cysteine through phenylalanine, is 15 amino acids long. Only the CDR3 DNA is retained, 45 bases long and in frame from the first base. CDR1 and CDR2 (KGHSH, LQKENI) derive from the germline V gene. Here the chain combines TRBV18 and TRBJ1-5; 7 nucleotides in the junction match TRBD1. The origin of this receptor is a girl between 5 and 17 years old in good health and CMV-seropositive. Material: PBMCs. The CDR3 region: CASSHRDSLNQPQHF. DNA sequence: TGTGCCAGCTCACATAGGGACAGCTTGAATCAGCCCCAGCATTTT.